The 22 T cell receptor beta chains presented below share a single source sample, sequenced in a study of neurological immune-mediated disorders. TCRdb called the 5' RACE reads again in MiXCR, with one record for every CDR3 protein. The data show about 74,000 distinct CDR3 sequences, 5.2% seen once. The material sequenced was PBMCs. These receptors came from a man aged 18 to 29 with multiple sclerosis.

This clonotype was recorded at least ten times. The V and J genes are TRBV7-9 and TRBJ2-1; D assignment may be TRBD1 or TRBD2 (5 bases each). CDR3 length: 14 residues. The ends were cut back, 4 bases at V and 5 bases at J, with 12 bases in the middle. CDR1 and CDR2 from the germline V gene are SEHNR and FQNEAQ (reference sequence). The CDR3 region has the DNA TGTGCCAGCAGCTCGGGACCAACTCACAATGAGCAGTTCTTC. Protein product: CASSSGPTHNEQFF.

This clonotype was seen ten or more times. The rearrangement joins TRBV7-2 to TRBJ2-7, with TRBD2 identical over 10 bases. CDR3 length: 15 residues. Trimming took 2 bases from V and 7 from J; bases not matched to a gene: 8. Per the germline V gene, CDR1 is SGHTA and CDR2 is FQGNSA. In nucleotides, the CDR3 is TGTGCCAGCAGCTTAAAAGCGGGAGGGCCGGGGGAGCAGTACTTC. Amino acids: CASSLKAGGPGEQYF.

This clonotype was observed at least ten times. The genes are TRBV14 and TRBJ2-7; unclear D gene. The CDR3 runs 11 residues. The V end was cut by 3 bases, the J end by 1 base, with 1 base between. Germline V gene lookup returns CDR1 SGHDN and CDR2 FVKESK. CDR3 amino acids: CASSHSYEQYF. CDR3 in DNA: TGTGCCAGCAGCCATTCCTACGAGCAGTACTTC.

This clonotype was seen at least ten times. The gene calls are TRBV7-3 and TRBJ2-3; D is tentatively TRBD1 or TRBD2 (7 bases each). CDR3 size: 15 residues. Germline CDR1 reads SGHTA; CDR2 reads FQGTGA. Trimming stripped 6 bases from V and 7 bases from J, with 20 bases between. The CDR3 nucleotides read TGTGCCAGCAGGAGCGACAGGGAGGGCATACATACGCAGTATTTT. Its protein is CASRSDREGIHTQYF. Combining the CDR3 with reference TRBV7-3 and TRBJ2-3 gives the whole variable domain GAGVSQTPSNKVTEKGKYVELRCDPISGHTALYWYRQSLGQGPEFLIYFQGTGAADDSGLPNDRFFAVRPEGSVSTLKIQRTERGDSAVYLCASRSDREGIHTQYFGPGTRLTVL.

Concerning this clonotype: The germline gene is not matched at one end of the junction; a read error may be the cause. V gene TRBV12-3 or TRBV12-4 combines with J gene TRBJ1-5, with TRBD1 matching over 7 bases. The length of the CDR3 is 15 residues. Here the CDR3 reads CASSLEGTANQPQNF. The CDR3 DNA follows: TGTGCCAGCAGTTTAGAGGGGACAGCTAATCAGCCCCAGAATTTT.

J is TRBJ1-6 and V is TRBV20-1; tentative D call: TRBD1 (5 bases). Trimming stripped 4 bases from V and 10 bases from J, with 11 bases between. The germline gives CDR1 DFQATT, CDR2 SNEGSKA (reference sequence). The CDR3 length is 12 residues. The DNA for the CDR3 is TGCAGTGCTACTGGGGGTTTGTCACCCCTCCACTTT. As protein: CSATGGLSPLHF.

This clonotype was seen a few times. The chain carries TRBV20-1 and TRBJ2-7; the D is unclear. The CDR3 length is 12 residues. V lost 5 bases, J lost 7 bases, and 15 bases lay in between. Germline V gene lookup returns CDR1 DFQATT and CDR2 SNEGSKA (reference sequence). CDR3 nucleotides: TGCAGTGCTCCCAGTAGGTGGGGAGAGCAGTACTTC. Its translation is CSAPSRWGEQYF.

A few counts support this clonotype. The rearrangement joins TRBV20-1 to TRBJ2-3; D not certain. Trimming stripped 5 bases from V and 9 bases from J, with 3 bases between. The CDR3 covers 8 residues. Germline CDR1 and CDR2: DFQATT and SNEGSKA (reference sequence). CDR3 nucleotide sequence: TGCAGTGCTGAAACGCAGTATTTT. Protein: CSAETQYF.

This clonotype was seen at least ten times. This rearrangement joins TRBV5-5 to TRBJ2-7; TRBD1 might be the D (5 bases). Germline loops: CDR1 SGHKS, CDR2 YYEKEE (reference sequence). The V end lost 3 bases, the J end lost 0 bases, and 13 bases lay between the germline ends. The length of the CDR3 is 15 residues. The CDR3 spells CASSSSGFPSYEQYF. The CDR3, as DNA: TGTGCCAGCAGCTCTTCAGGGTTCCCCTCCTACGAGCAGTACTTC.

This clonotype has ten or more counts. The J gene is TRBJ2-7, the V gene TRBV29-1, with D perhaps TRBD1 or TRBD2 (6 bases each). The CDR3 extends over 14 amino acids. V gave up 7 bases and J gave up 6 bases, with 22 bases separating them. In germline, CDR1 is SQVTM, CDR2 ANQGSEA. CDR3 sequence reads: CSAFGGQGQSEQYF. CDR3 in DNA: TGCAGCGCCTTTGGGGGGCAGGGACAAAGCGAGCAGTACTTC.

This clonotype appeared many times. This chain links TRBV12-3 or TRBV12-4 with TRBJ1-5; TRBD1 matches 9 bases. The CDR3 extends over 15 amino acids. Unmatched junction bases numbered 7, after V lost 6 bases and J lost 4 bases. The CDR3 DNA reads TGTGCCAGCAGCGGACAGGGGAATACGAATCAGCCCCAGCATTTT. This encodes CASSGQGNTNQPQHF.

This clonotype has ten or more counts. The V gene is TRBV5-8, the J gene TRBJ2-7; D is ambiguous. Germline V lookup: CDR1 SGHTS, CDR2 YDEGEE. The CDR3 totals 11 residues. The V and J ends lost 1 base and 7 bases respectively, with 6 bases between them. The CDR3 bases are TGTGCCAGCAGCTTGTTAAGTGAGCAGTACTTC. It is translated as CASSLLSEQYF.

In its sample, this clonotype was seen many times. This chain uses TRBV12-3 or TRBV12-4 with TRBJ1-2, with 8 bases that match TRBD1. This CDR3 contains 14 residues. V lost 6 bases, J lost 4 bases, and 7 bases stayed unmatched. The CDR3 loop is CASSSYRGFYGYTF. CDR3 nucleotides: TGTGCCAGCAGCTCCTACAGGGGGTTCTATGGCTACACCTTC.

This clonotype has ten or more counts. V gene TRBV7-2 combines with J gene TRBJ1-6, with unresolved D. V was clipped by 2 bases and J by 7 bases, with 12 bases between them. The length of the CDR3 is 15 residues. The germline gives CDR1 SGHTA, CDR2 FQGNSA. Here the CDR3 DNA reads TGTGCCAGCAGCTTAAGCCTGGTTCCGAATTCACCCCTCCACTTT. This codes for CASSLSLVPNSPLHF.

This clonotype came up many times. The rearrangement joins TRBV5-1 to TRBJ2-1; 15 bases are a match to TRBD2. The V gene end was trimmed by 1 base and the J gene end by 4 bases; junction bases not matched to a gene: 3. The CDR3 is 17 residues long. Germline CDR1 reads SGHRS; CDR2 reads YFSETQ. The CDR3 coding sequence is TGCGCCAGCAGCTTGCGGACTAGCGGGGGGGCGTACAATGAGCAGTTCTTC. Translation: CASSLRTSGGAYNEQFF.

In this sample, this clonotype turned up many times. The V and J genes are TRBV7-6 and TRBJ2-7; 11 bases are a match to TRBD2. The CDR3 is 15 residues long. Per the germline V gene, CDR1 is SGHVS and CDR2 is FNYEAQ. The V segment lost 1 base and the J segment 7 bases; nucleotides outside the gene matches: 6. The CDR3 DNA reads TGTGCCAGCAGCTTAGATCGGCTAGCGGGGGGAGAGCAGTACTTC. Encoded protein: CASSLDRLAGGEQYF.

This clonotype showed up just a few times. The junction does not match germline at one end; this may be a read error. The chain uses TRBV20-1 and TRBJ2-6; 9 positions match TRBD2. The germline V gene has CDR1 DFQATT and CDR2 SNEGSKA (reference sequence). CDR3 length: 15 amino acids. The CDR3 bases are TGCAGTGCTGATAGCGGGGGCTTTGGGGCCAAAGTCCTGACTTTC. Amino acid sequence: CSADSGGFGAKVLTF.

This clonotype was recorded at least ten times. This rearrangement joins TRBV5-1 to TRBJ2-6, with a tentative D call TRBD2 (5 bases). Trimming shortened V by 0 bases and J by 1 base, and 14 bases separated the two germline ends. The CDR3 sequence is 18 residues long. CDR1 SGHRS and CDR2 YFSETQ come from the germline V gene. Here the CDR3 DNA reads TGCGCCAGCAGCTTGGGACTAATAGCTCTTTCTGGGGCCAACGTCCTGACTTTC. It specifies CASSLGLIALSGANVLTF. Combining the CDR3 with reference TRBV5-1 and TRBJ2-6 gives the whole variable domain KAGVTQTPRYLIKTRGQQVTLSCSPISGHRSVSWYQQTPGQGLQFLFEYFSETQRNKGNFPGRFSGRQFSNSRSEMNVSTLELGDSALYLCASSLGLIALSGANVLTFGAGSRLTVL.

This clonotype has ten or more counts. V is TRBV20-1 and J is TRBJ2-3, with D possibly matching TRBD1 (5 bases). The V end was cut by 8 bases, the J end by 5 bases, with 17 bases between. The V gene's germline CDR1 is DFQATT and CDR2 SNEGSKA (reference sequence). The CDR3 has 13 residues. The CDR3 bases are TGCAGTCCCGCCGGCAGGGCAGGAGATACGCAGTATTTT. Protein: CSPAGRAGDTQYF.

This clonotype was seen many times. The chain recombines TRBV11-2 with TRBJ1-2, with D uncertain. The CDR3 is made up of 12 amino acids. V shed 5 bases and J shed 4 bases, with 8 bases lying between them. Germline V gene data show CDR1 as SGHAT and CDR2 as FQNNGV. The CDR3 sequence: CASSLGFYGYTF. CDR3 coding DNA: TGTGCCAGCAGCCTAGGCTTCTATGGCTACACCTTC.

In its sample, this clonotype was seen many times. The chain has TRBV12-3 or TRBV12-4 and TRBJ2-1; D may be TRBD1 (5 bases). Between the trimmed V and J ends, which lost 5 bases and 3 bases, there was a span of 8 bases. This CDR3 is built from 13 residues. The CDR3 reads CASSADSYNEQFF. CDR3 coding DNA: TGTGCCAGCAGTGCCGACAGCTACAATGAGCAGTTCTTC.

This clonotype was counted many times. This chain links TRBV20-1 with TRBJ2-4, with D maybe TRBD1 (5 bases). The CDR3 has 11 residues. Germline V gives CDR1 DFQATT, CDR2 SNEGSKA (reference sequence). V dropped 1 base and J dropped 11 bases, with 9 bases sitting between them. CDR3 residues: CSARGGSFQYF. The CDR3 DNA is TGCAGTGCTAGAGGGGGCAGTTTTCAGTACTTC.